Ten or more counts support the clone carrying this TCR beta chain. Antigen unknown. Library preparation (for TCRbeta) was performed with unique molecular identifiers. TCRdb recomputed calls from the PCR reads with MiXCR, one row per CDR3 protein. The sample includes about 580,000 distinct CDR3 sequences, about 23% of them seen just once. This CDR3 spans 16 amino acids. The V segment lost 5 bases and the J segment 2 bases; nucleotides outside the gene matches: 11. Germline V gene lookup returns CDR1 SGHTA and CDR2 FQGNSA. This sample was included in a study of T-cell reconstitution after alpha-beta-depleted transplantation in children. Study-level findings and limits: About two months after transplant, alpha-beta T cells reportedly came from several hundred expanded graft clones. Surviving thymic progenitors and recipient T cells were the source of high TCRbeta diversity at day 60 in some patients. By one year post-transplant, T-cell counts and diversity largely arose from T cells that were newly produced.

The specimen was PBMCs, mostly from graft donor cells, collected 360 days after TCRalphabeta/CD19-depleted stem cell transplant. This TCR came from a boy in the first two years of life who had a stem cell transplant for acute myeloid leukemia, so the T cells may come from the graft donor. The chain links TRBV7-2 to TRBJ1-1; 7 nucleotides agree with TRBD1. The DNA of the CDR3 is TGTGCCAGCAGCCAAAGGCGCAGGGGGGGAAACACTGAAGCTTTCTTT. As protein: CASSQRRRGGNTEAFF.